Following are 3 T cell receptor beta chains from one sample sequenced in a study of OX40 agonist ivuxolimab in advanced cancers. The data were produced by immunoSEQ multiplex PCR, yet TCRdb's version contains in-frame clones alone and is incomplete. The sample includes tens of thousands of clones, roughly four fifths of them seen just once. The sequencing used CD4+ or CD8+ T cells sorted from blood, collected in a trial of the OX40 agonist ivuxolimab. Receptors originate from an adult with an advanced solid tumor such as melanoma, head and neck, liver or kidney cancer.

This clone occurred a few times. CDR3 region: CASSVVGGSRLGGELFF. In DNA, the CDR3 is TGTGCCAGCAGCGTAGTGGGGGGCTCGAGGTTAGGCGGGGAGCTGTTTTTT. The chain uses TRBV9 and TRBJ2-2, with D perhaps matching TRBD1 or TRBD2 (6 bases each). The V and J ends lost 0 bases and 7 bases respectively, with 19 bases between them. The germline gives CDR1 SGDLS, CDR2 YYNGEE. This CDR3 contains 17 residues.

The chain recombines TRBV10-1 with TRBJ1-2; D not certain. Between the trimmed V and J ends, which lost 4 bases and 3 bases, there was a span of 9 bases. Looked up from germline, CDR1 is WNHNN and CDR2 is SYGVQD (reference sequence). The length of the CDR3 is 13 residues. This chain's CDR3 is CASSVGGDYGYTF. In DNA, the CDR3 is TGCGCCAGCAGTGTCGGCGGGGACTATGGCTACACCTTC.

This rearrangement joins TRBV6-5 to TRBJ2-5, with D maybe TRBD2 (5 bases). This CDR3 spans 14 amino acids. In germline, CDR1 is MNHEY, CDR2 SVGAGI. V dropped 5 bases and J dropped 4 bases, with 14 bases sitting between them. For the CDR3, the DNA is TGTGCCAGCAGTGAAGGATGGGCGGGAGAGACCCAGTACTTC. Encoded protein: CASSEGWAGETQYF.